This T cell receptor beta chain is drawn from a study of PD-1 blockade in mismatch repair-deficient tumors. TCRdb's copy holds only in-frame clones and misses some; the assay was immunoSEQ multiplex PCR. Of 14,000 or so clones detected, 80% to 90% appear once; the ten largest clones hold about an eighth. Noted time point: identical approximately eleven-day culture without peptide (control). The TCR-sequenced patients were a few responders to pembrolizumab. Each of seven or eight ELISpot-reactive candidate peptides was used for roughly 11-day stimulation. Findings and limits, study-wide: Tumor-resident clones, often undetectable pretreatment in blood, expanded then contracted after pembrolizumab. All three positive peptides came from frameshift mutations, yielding about 150 blood TCRs.

Turning to this clone: Antigen unknown.

The source material was cells cultured in vitro, sampled from a patient treated with pembrolizumab. The clonotype comes from an adult with mismatch repair-deficient cancer.

This CDR3 is CASSLGEMSEKLFF. The CDR3 DNA sequence: TGTGCCAGCAGTTTGGGGGAAATGAGTGAAAAACTGTTTTTT. V usage is TRBV27 and J usage is TRBJ1-4, with D possibly matching TRBD1 (5 bases). Germline CDR1 and CDR2: MNHEY and SMNVEV (reference sequence). V lost 3 bases and J lost 7, with 12 bases in between. The CDR3 has 14 residues.